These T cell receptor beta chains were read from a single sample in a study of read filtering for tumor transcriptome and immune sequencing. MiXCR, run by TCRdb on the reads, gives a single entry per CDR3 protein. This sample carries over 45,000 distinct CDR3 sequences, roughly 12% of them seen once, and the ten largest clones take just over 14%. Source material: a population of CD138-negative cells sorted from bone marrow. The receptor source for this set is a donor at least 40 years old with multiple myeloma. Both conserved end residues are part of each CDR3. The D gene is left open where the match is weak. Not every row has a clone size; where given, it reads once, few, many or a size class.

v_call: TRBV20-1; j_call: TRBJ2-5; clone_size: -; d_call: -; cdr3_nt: TGCAGTGCTAGAGATAGGTTGGACATCCAAGAGACCCAGTACTTC; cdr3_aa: CSARDRLDIQETQYF
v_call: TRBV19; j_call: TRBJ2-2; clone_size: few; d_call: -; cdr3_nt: TGTGCCAGTAGTCCTCAGTCGTTGAACACCGGGGAGCTGTTTTTT; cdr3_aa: CASSPQSLNTGELFF
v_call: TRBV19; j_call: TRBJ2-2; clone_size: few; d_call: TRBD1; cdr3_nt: TGTGCCAGTGGCCGGGACAGGGGTCTCACCGGGGAGCTGTTTTTT; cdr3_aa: CASGRDRGLTGELFF
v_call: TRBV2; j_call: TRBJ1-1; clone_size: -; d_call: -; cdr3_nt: TGTGCCAGCAGGGGGGGCATCCTGAACACTGAAGCCTTCTTT; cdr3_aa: CASRGGILNTEAFF
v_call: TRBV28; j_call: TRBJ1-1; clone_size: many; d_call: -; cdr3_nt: TGTGCCAGCAGTTTATCGCGGGGACTGACTGAAGCTTTCTTT; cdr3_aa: CASSLSRGLTEAFF
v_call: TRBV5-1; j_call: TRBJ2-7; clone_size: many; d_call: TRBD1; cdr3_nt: TGCGCCAGCAGCCTCTCGACAGGGAACTACGAGCAGTACTTC; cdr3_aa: CASSLSTGNYEQYF
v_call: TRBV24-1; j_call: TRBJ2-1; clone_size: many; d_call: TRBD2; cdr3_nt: TGTGCCACCTCTGAACTAGCGGGAGGCTGGAATGAGCAGTTCTTC; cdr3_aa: CATSELAGGWNEQFF
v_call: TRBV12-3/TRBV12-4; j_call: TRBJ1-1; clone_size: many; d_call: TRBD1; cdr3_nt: TGTGCCAGCAGTTCCGGGACAGGCTCCACTGAAGCTTTCTTT; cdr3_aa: CASSSGTGSTEAFF
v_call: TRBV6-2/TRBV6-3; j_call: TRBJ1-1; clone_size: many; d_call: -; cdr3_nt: TGTGCCAGCAGTCCCGAGAGGGACTGGAACACTGAAGCTTTCTTT; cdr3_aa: CASSPERDWNTEAFF
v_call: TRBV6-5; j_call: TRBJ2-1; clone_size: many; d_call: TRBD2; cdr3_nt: TGTGCCAGCAGTTTTTACCTCGGGACTAGCGGGAGGGCGGGGGGCGGTCATGAGCAGTTCTTC; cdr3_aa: CASSFYLGTSGRAGGGHEQFF
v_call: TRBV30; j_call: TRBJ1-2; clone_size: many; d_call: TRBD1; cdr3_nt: TGTGCCTGGAGGGACAGGGCACGGCTTGGCTACACCTTC; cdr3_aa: CAWRDRARLGYTF
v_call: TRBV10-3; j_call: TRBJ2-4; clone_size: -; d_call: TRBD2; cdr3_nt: TGTGCCATCAGTGATGAAGCGGGAGGGCCGGCCAAAAACATTCAGTACTTC; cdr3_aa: CAISDEAGGPAKNIQYF
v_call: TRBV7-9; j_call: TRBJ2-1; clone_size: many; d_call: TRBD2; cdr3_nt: TGTGCCAGCAGCTTAGCGGTCGCGGGAGGCCATGAGCAGTTCTTC; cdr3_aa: CASSLAVAGGHEQFF
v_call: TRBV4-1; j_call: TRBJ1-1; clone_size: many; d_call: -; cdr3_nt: TGCGCCAGCAGCCAAGATAGGAGGGGGAAGAACACTGAAGCTTTCTTT; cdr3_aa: CASSQDRRGKNTEAFF
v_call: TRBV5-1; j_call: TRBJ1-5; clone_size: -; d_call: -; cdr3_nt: TGCGCCAGCAGCTTGGGACCAGAGGACAATCAGCCCCAGCATTTT; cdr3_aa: CASSLGPEDNQPQHF
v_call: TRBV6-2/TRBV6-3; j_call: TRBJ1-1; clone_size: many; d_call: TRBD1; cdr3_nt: TGTGCCAGCAGTACCCGACAGGGGAACACTGAAGCTTTCTTT; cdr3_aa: CASSTRQGNTEAFF
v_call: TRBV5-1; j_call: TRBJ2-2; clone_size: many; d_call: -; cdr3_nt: TGCGCCAGCAGCTGGACCCGGGCTCCGAACACCGGGGAGCTGTTTTTT; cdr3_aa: CASSWTRAPNTGELFF
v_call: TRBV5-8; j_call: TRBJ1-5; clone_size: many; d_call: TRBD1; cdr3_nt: TGTGCCAGCAGCTTGACCCTCGGGACAGGGAATCAGCCCCAGCATTTT; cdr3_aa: CASSLTLGTGNQPQHF
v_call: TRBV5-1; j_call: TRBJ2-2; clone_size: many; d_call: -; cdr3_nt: TGCGCCAGCAGCTTGGGTGGGAGCCGAACCGGGGAGCTGTTTTTT; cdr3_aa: CASSLGGSRTGELFF
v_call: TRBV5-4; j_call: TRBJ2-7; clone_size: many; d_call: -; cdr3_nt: TGTGCCAGCAGCTTTCAGGGTATGGACGAGCAGTACTTC; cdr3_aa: CASSFQGMDEQYF
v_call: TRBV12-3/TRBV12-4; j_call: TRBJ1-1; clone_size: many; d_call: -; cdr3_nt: TGTGCCAGCAGTCCAGGGGTCGGGACTGAAGCTTTCTTT; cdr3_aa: CASSPGVGTEAFF
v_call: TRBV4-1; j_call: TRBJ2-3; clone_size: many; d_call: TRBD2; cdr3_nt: TGCGCCAGCAGCCCCCTGAGCGGGATGGCAGATACGCAGTATTTT; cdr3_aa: CASSPLSGMADTQYF
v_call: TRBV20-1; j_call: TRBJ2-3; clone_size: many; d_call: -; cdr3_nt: TGCAGTGCTCCTGTGGGCGGCGACACAGATACGCAGTATTTT; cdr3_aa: CSAPVGGDTDTQYF
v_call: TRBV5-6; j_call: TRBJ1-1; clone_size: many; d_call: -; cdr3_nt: TGTGCCAGCAGCTGGGGGACCGGCCCGAACACTGAAGCTTTCTTT; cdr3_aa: CASSWGTGPNTEAFF
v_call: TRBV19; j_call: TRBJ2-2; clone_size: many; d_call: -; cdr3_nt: TGTGCCAGTAGTATAGGAGGGGAGGTTAGGGAGCTGTTTTTT; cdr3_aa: CASSIGGEVRELFF
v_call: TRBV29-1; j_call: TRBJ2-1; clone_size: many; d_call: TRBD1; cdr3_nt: TGCAGCGTCGACAGGGTCTCCTACAATGAGCAGTTCTTC; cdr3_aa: CSVDRVSYNEQFF
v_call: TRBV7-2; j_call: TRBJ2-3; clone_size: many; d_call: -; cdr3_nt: TGTGCCAGCAGTTCGGGTTTTCCAGATACGCAGTATTTT; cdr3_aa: CASSSGFPDTQYF
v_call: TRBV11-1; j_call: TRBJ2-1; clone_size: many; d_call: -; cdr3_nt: TGTGCCAGCCGATTCACCTTGAGCTCCTACAATGAGCAGTTCTTC; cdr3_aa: CASRFTLSSYNEQFF
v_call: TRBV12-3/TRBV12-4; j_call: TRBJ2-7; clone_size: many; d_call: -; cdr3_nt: TGTGCCAGCAGGATTTCCGGTAGCGTCTACGAGCAGTACTTC; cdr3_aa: CASRISGSVYEQYF
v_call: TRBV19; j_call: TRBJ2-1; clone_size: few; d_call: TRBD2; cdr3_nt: TGTGCCAGTAGTATTATGGGACTAGCAGGCAATGAGCAGTTCTTC; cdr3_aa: CASSIMGLAGNEQFF
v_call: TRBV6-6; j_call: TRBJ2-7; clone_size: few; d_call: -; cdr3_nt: TGTGCCAGCAGGGTCAGTTTCCCCTACGAGCAGTACTTC; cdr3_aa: CASRVSFPYEQYF